This is a list of T cell receptor beta chains from one sample in a study of blood T cells in healthy people across ages. TCRdb redid the calling of the 5' RACE reads with MiXCR, one entry per CDR3 protein. The sample holds 650,000 to 700,000 distinct CDR3 sequences, roughly 32% seen once. Sequencing was carried out using blood. These receptors were taken from a woman older than 75 in good health. CDR3s include the opening cysteine and the closing phenylalanine or tryptophan. Fields, in order: V gene, J gene, CDR3 length, clone size, D gene, CDR3 protein, CDR3 DNA. The D gene is left open where the match is weak. Expanded clones are given a class, and other clones once, few, many or no size at all.

v_gene: TRBV11-2; j_gene: TRBJ2-2; len: 19; abundance: few; d_gene: TRBD2; CDR3aa: CASSMRPRTSGGATGELFF; CDR3nt: TGTGCCAGCAGCATGCGCCCCCGGACTAGCGGGGGGGCAACCGGGGAGCTGTTTTTT
v_gene: TRBV5-1; j_gene: TRBJ2-1; len: 16; abundance: .; d_gene: TRBD2; CDR3aa: CASSLVGGTSCNEQFF; CDR3nt: TGCGCCAGCAGCTTAGTCGGCGGGACTAGCTGCAATGAGCAGTTCTTC
v_gene: TRBV30; j_gene: TRBJ2-2; len: 15; abundance: .; d_gene: .; CDR3aa: CAWSVRARDTGELFF; CDR3nt: TGTGCCTGGAGTGTACGGGCAAGGGACACCGGGGAGCTGTTTTTT
v_gene: TRBV6-5; j_gene: TRBJ2-7; len: 15; abundance: .; d_gene: TRBD1; CDR3aa: CASFSLTGLVNEQYF; CDR3nt: TGTGCCAGCTTCTCCCTGACAGGGCTCGTCAACGAGCAGTACTTC
v_gene: TRBV5-1; j_gene: TRBJ2-1; len: 15; abundance: many; d_gene: TRBD2; CDR3aa: CASSLRLAGDNEQFF; CDR3nt: TGCGCCAGCAGCTTGAGGCTAGCGGGGGACAATGAGCAGTTCTTC
v_gene: TRBV30; j_gene: TRBJ1-2; len: 13; abundance: many; d_gene: .; CDR3aa: CAWSGPSNYGYTF; CDR3nt: TGTGCCTGGAGTGGGCCTTCTAACTATGGCTACACCTTC
v_gene: TRBV3-1; j_gene: TRBJ2-3; len: 12; abundance: few; d_gene: .; CDR3aa: CASRSARGTQYF; CDR3nt: TGTGCCAGCAGGAGCGCTAGGGGCACGCAGTATTTT
v_gene: TRBV6-2/TRBV6-3; j_gene: TRBJ2-7; len: 13; abundance: .; d_gene: .; CDR3aa: CASSYLQGHGQYF; CDR3nt: TGTGCCAGCAGTTACCTACAGGGCCACGGGCAGTACTTC
v_gene: TRBV15; j_gene: TRBJ2-3; len: 11; abundance: many; d_gene: .; CDR3aa: CATSRRNKQYF; CDR3nt: TGTGCCACCAGCAGGAGGAATAAACAGTATTTT
v_gene: TRBV15; j_gene: TRBJ2-5; len: 14; abundance: many; d_gene: .; CDR3aa: CATSVQLVQETQYF; CDR3nt: TGTGCCACCAGCGTTCAACTGGTACAAGAGACCCAGTACTTC
v_gene: TRBV30; j_gene: TRBJ2-3; len: 15; abundance: .; d_gene: .; CDR3aa: CAWRPLWGLTDTQYF; CDR3nt: TGTGCCTGGAGGCCCTTGTGGGGGCTGACAGATACGCAGTATTTT
v_gene: TRBV30; j_gene: TRBJ1-2; len: 11; abundance: many; d_gene: .; CDR3aa: CAWRPAYGYTF; CDR3nt: TGTGCCTGGAGGCCCGCCTATGGCTACACCTTC
v_gene: TRBV29-1; j_gene: TRBJ1-2; len: 14; abundance: many; d_gene: .; CDR3aa: CSVEVVDSYYGYTF; CDR3nt: TGCAGCGTTGAAGTCGTAGACTCCTACTATGGCTACACCTTC
v_gene: TRBV20-1; j_gene: TRBJ2-1; len: 14; abundance: many; d_gene: .; CDR3aa: CSARDHQKHNEQFF; CDR3nt: TGCAGTGCTAGAGATCACCAGAAACACAATGAGCAGTTCTTC
v_gene: TRBV20-1; j_gene: TRBJ1-6; len: 13; abundance: few; d_gene: .; CDR3aa: CSASREGNSPLHF; CDR3nt: TGCAGTGCTTCCAGGGAGGGGAATTCACCCCTCCACTTT
v_gene: TRBV20-1; j_gene: TRBJ1-6; len: 15; abundance: .; d_gene: TRBD1; CDR3aa: CGARGGGRGSSPLHF; CDR3nt: TGCGGTGCTAGAGGAGGGGGCAGGGGGAGTTCACCCCTCCACTTT
v_gene: TRBV28; j_gene: TRBJ1-2; len: 14; abundance: .; d_gene: TRBD1; CDR3aa: CASRVQGGNYGYTF; CDR3nt: TGTGCCAGCAGGGTACAGGGGGGAAACTATGGCTACACCTTC
v_gene: TRBV3-1; j_gene: TRBJ1-1; len: 14; abundance: many; d_gene: TRBD1; CDR3aa: CASRTSDRHTEAFF; CDR3nt: TGTGCCAGCAGAACTTCGGACAGGCACACTGAAGCTTTCTTT
v_gene: TRBV14; j_gene: TRBJ2-1; len: 13; abundance: many; d_gene: TRBD2; CDR3aa: CASSQQLASGQFF; CDR3nt: TGTGCCAGCAGCCAACAACTAGCGTCGGGGCAGTTCTTC
v_gene: TRBV7-9; j_gene: TRBJ1-4; len: 14; abundance: few; d_gene: .; CDR3aa: CASSLLGNNEKLFF; CDR3nt: TGTGCCAGCAGCTTACTAGGAAATAATGAAAAACTGTTTTTT
v_gene: TRBV7-3; j_gene: TRBJ2-1; len: 17; abundance: many; d_gene: .; CDR3aa: CASSPVAGADSYNEQFF; CDR3nt: TGTGCCAGCAGCCCCGTGGCGGGCGCGGACTCCTACAATGAGCAGTTCTTC
v_gene: TRBV24-1; j_gene: TRBJ2-5; len: 11; abundance: many; d_gene: .; CDR3aa: CATSTGETQYF; CDR3nt: TGTGCCACCTCCACCGGGGAGACCCAGTACTTC
v_gene: TRBV20-1; j_gene: TRBJ2-1; len: 16; abundance: many; d_gene: TRBD2; CDR3aa: CSASTSGAYSYNEQFF; CDR3nt: TGCAGTGCTAGTACTAGCGGGGCCTACTCCTACAATGAGCAGTTCTTC
v_gene: TRBV30; j_gene: TRBJ2-1; len: 15; abundance: many; d_gene: .; CDR3aa: CAWTQITGFYNEQFF; CDR3nt: TGTGCCTGGACCCAGATAACCGGATTCTACAATGAGCAGTTCTTC
v_gene: TRBV28; j_gene: TRBJ2-1; len: 15; abundance: many; d_gene: TRBD2; CDR3aa: CASSEAGGVIRRQFF; CDR3nt: TGTGCCAGCAGTGAAGCCGGGGGGGTGATTCGACGGCAGTTCTTC
v_gene: TRBV29-1; j_gene: TRBJ2-3; len: 14; abundance: .; d_gene: .; CDR3aa: CSVDRPGVADTQYF; CDR3nt: TGCAGCGTTGATCGGCCAGGGGTCGCAGATACGCAGTATTTT
v_gene: TRBV9; j_gene: TRBJ1-6; len: 16; abundance: .; d_gene: .; CDR3aa: CASSAGSGQLNSPLHF; CDR3nt: TGTGCCAGCAGCGCAGGAAGCGGACAGCTGAATTCACCCCTCCACTTT
v_gene: TRBV5-5; j_gene: TRBJ2-7; len: 15; abundance: many; d_gene: .; CDR3aa: CASSSGPVAAYEQYF; CDR3nt: TGTGCCAGCAGCTCGGGACCTGTTGCGGCCTACGAGCAGTACTTC
v_gene: TRBV9; j_gene: TRBJ2-1; len: 16; abundance: many; d_gene: .; CDR3aa: CASSVGLGQGYNEQFF; CDR3nt: TGTGCCAGCAGCGTAGGGCTGGGGCAGGGATACAATGAGCAGTTCTTC
v_gene: TRBV6-1; j_gene: TRBJ1-2; len: 15; abundance: many; d_gene: TRBD1; CDR3aa: CASRDPRQGAFGYTF; CDR3nt: TGTGCCAGCAGGGATCCTCGACAGGGGGCTTTCGGCTACACCTTC
v_gene: TRBV6-6; j_gene: TRBJ2-7; len: 14; abundance: many; d_gene: .; CDR3aa: CASTDIWGAYEQYF; CDR3nt: TGTGCCAGCACCGACATTTGGGGGGCGTACGAGCAGTACTTC
v_gene: TRBV5-1; j_gene: TRBJ2-7; len: 14; abundance: .; d_gene: .; CDR3aa: CASSKGDSEQEQYF; CDR3nt: TGCGCCAGCTCAAAAGGGGACTCAGAACAAGAGCAGTACTTC
v_gene: TRBV20-1; j_gene: TRBJ2-5; len: 11; abundance: many; d_gene: .; CDR3aa: CSAELQETQYF; CDR3nt: TGCAGTGCTGAACTTCAGGAGACCCAGTACTTC
v_gene: TRBV20-1; j_gene: TRBJ2-1; len: 15; abundance: many; d_gene: TRBD2; CDR3aa: CSARDRGGNNNEQFF; CDR3nt: TGCAGTGCTAGAGATCGGGGGGGGAACAACAATGAGCAGTTCTTC
v_gene: TRBV5-1; j_gene: TRBJ1-1; len: 14; abundance: .; d_gene: .; CDR3aa: CASSPLRVNTEAFF; CDR3nt: TGCGCCAGCAGCCCTCTCCGGGTGAACACTGAAGCTTTCTTT
v_gene: TRBV5-6; j_gene: TRBJ2-5; len: 17; abundance: many; d_gene: TRBD1; CDR3aa: CASSALRDRAAGGTQYF; CDR3nt: TGTGCCAGCAGCGCTCTCCGGGACAGGGCAGCCGGGGGGACCCAGTACTTC
v_gene: TRBV6-6; j_gene: TRBJ1-5; len: 13; abundance: many; d_gene: .; CDR3aa: CASSSGINQPQHF; CDR3nt: TGTGCCAGCAGCTCTGGCATAAATCAGCCCCAGCATTTT
v_gene: TRBV11-2; j_gene: TRBJ2-3; len: 15; abundance: many; d_gene: TRBD1; CDR3aa: CASSFRQGTTDTQYF; CDR3nt: TGTGCCAGCAGCTTTAGACAGGGTACCACAGATACGCAGTATTTT
v_gene: TRBV3-1; j_gene: TRBJ2-2; len: 14; abundance: .; d_gene: .; CDR3aa: CATHRGAGTGERFF; CDR3nt: TGTGCCACCCATAGGGGGGCTGGAACCGGGGAGCGGTTTTTT
v_gene: TRBV4-2; j_gene: TRBJ2-5; len: 16; abundance: .; d_gene: .; CDR3aa: CASSQGRGTLQETQYF; CDR3nt: TGTGCCAGCAGCCAAGGAAGGGGCACTTTACAAGAGACCCAGTACTTC
v_gene: TRBV12-3/TRBV12-4; j_gene: TRBJ1-5; len: 18; abundance: many; d_gene: .; CDR3aa: CASSFADFGGAGNQPQHF; CDR3nt: TGTGCCAGCAGTTTTGCCGACTTCGGGGGCGCGGGCAATCAGCCCCAGCATTTT
v_gene: TRBV2; j_gene: TRBJ2-7; len: 12; abundance: many; d_gene: .; CDR3aa: CASSEDEYEQYF; CDR3nt: TGTGCCAGCAGTGAGGACGAGTACGAGCAGTACTTC
v_gene: TRBV10-3; j_gene: TRBJ2-7; len: 11; abundance: .; d_gene: .; CDR3aa: CAISVQDEQYF; CDR3nt: TGTGCCATCAGTGTCCAAGATGAGCAGTACTTC
v_gene: TRBV3-1; j_gene: TRBJ2-7; len: 13; abundance: few; d_gene: .; CDR3aa: CASSHPPVYEQYF; CDR3nt: TGTGCCAGCAGCCATCCGCCCGTCTACGAGCAGTACTTC
v_gene: TRBV7-2; j_gene: TRBJ2-1; len: 15; abundance: many; d_gene: .; CDR3aa: CASSLAPGVYNEQFF; CDR3nt: TGTGCCAGCAGCTTAGCCCCGGGGGTGTACAATGAGCAGTTCTTC
v_gene: TRBV7-2; j_gene: TRBJ2-7; len: 14; abundance: many; d_gene: .; CDR3aa: CASSVGPQAYEQYF; CDR3nt: TGTGCCAGCAGCGTGGGACCGCAGGCCTACGAGCAGTACTTC
v_gene: TRBV7-6; j_gene: TRBJ2-7; len: 14; abundance: many; d_gene: .; CDR3aa: CASSLRAEGSEQYF; CDR3nt: TGTGCCAGCAGCTTGCGGGCCGAGGGGTCCGAGCAGTACTTC
v_gene: TRBV6-2/TRBV6-3; j_gene: TRBJ2-1; len: 14; abundance: many; d_gene: TRBD2; CDR3aa: CASSIGLAGGEQFF; CDR3nt: TGTGCCAGCAGCATCGGACTAGCGGGGGGCGAGCAGTTCTTC
v_gene: TRBV20-1; j_gene: TRBJ2-2; len: 13; abundance: few; d_gene: .; CDR3aa: CSASQGHTGELFF; CDR3nt: TGCAGTGCTAGCCAGGGGCACACCGGGGAGCTGTTTTTT